Included here is one T cell receptor (beta chain) sequence, with context. The data were obtained in a study of blood T cell repertoires in COVID-19. Study details: In each case, the material was cDNA or gDNA derived from T cells, B-cell-depleted T cells, or PBMCs.

The CDR3 loop spans 12 amino acids. V lost 8 bases and J 4 bases, leaving 11 bases between the germline ends. The germline V gene encodes CDR1 SNHLY and CDR2 FYNNEI. In the source study's methods: Amplification of reference gene primers was used by the study to estimate nucleated cell counts. Using immunoSEQ multiplex PCR, the repertoire was profiled, and TCRdb retains in-frame clones only, with some absent. That table supplies the V and J calls and clone size; D and trimming were determined from the DNA. The table shows some 140,000 clones, with around 80% occurring only once. Sequencing was carried out using peripheral blood. The origin of this receptor is a man between 60 and 75 years old who had recovered from COVID-19. The chain has TRBV2 and TRBJ1-1, with a possible D match to TRBD1 (5 bases). The CDR3 DNA sequence: TGTGCCAGCGGGCAGGGAATCACTGAAGCTTTCTTT. It specifies CASGQGITEAFF.